Following are 16 T cell receptor beta chains from one sample sequenced in a study of Graves' ophthalmopathy and Graves' hyperthyroidism. TCR beta CDR3 regions were amplified from RNA transcripts. RT-PCR in the first round used HTBI primers; a second-round multiplex PCR followed. From the multiplex PCR reads, TCRdb called clonotypes with MiXCR, one entry per CDR3 protein. Of 650,000 to 900,000 distinct CDR3 sequences listed, 35% to 50% were seen once; the top ten hold approximately 46%. Sequencing used peripheral blood. The source of these receptors is an adult man with Graves' ophthalmopathy.

This clonotype showed up just once. This rearrangement joins TRBV11-2 to TRBJ2-2, with 8 bases aligning to TRBD1. V lost 1 base to trimming and J lost 1 base; unmatched junction nucleotides: 14. Germline assignment: CDR1 SGHAT and CDR2 FQNNGV. The CDR3 has 20 residues. The CDR3 spells CASSLVEGYFGTGNTGELFF. Here the CDR3 DNA reads TGTGCCAGCAGCTTAGTAGAGGGCTATTTCGGGACAGGGAACACCGGGGAGCTGTTTTTT.

The CDR3 nucleotides are TGTGCCAGCAGCTTAGTGCCAGGAGGGGCCAACGTCCTGACTTTC. Amino acids: CASSLVPGGANVLTF. The rearrangement links TRBV11-1 to TRBJ2-6; D is ambiguous. The germline V gene encodes CDR1 SGHAT and CDR2 FQDESV (reference sequence). The CDR3 is made up of 15 amino acids. Trimming cost V 1 base and J 4 bases, with 8 bases left between them.

The chain has TRBV11-1 and TRBJ2-6, with a possible D match to TRBD2 (6 bases). Germline V CDR1 and CDR2: SGHAT, FQDESV (reference sequence). The CDR3 totals 16 residues. The V end lost 0 bases, the J end lost 0 bases, and 6 bases lay between the germline ends. CDR3 loop: CASSLASGSGANVLTF. The CDR3 coding sequence is TGTGCCAGCAGCTTAGCTAGCGGCTCTGGGGCCAACGTCCTGACTTTC.

The V gene is TRBV7-9, the J gene TRBJ2-6, with 10 nucleotides matching TRBD2. CDR1 is SEHNR and CDR2 is FQNEAQ in the germline V gene (reference sequence). V gave up 5 bases and J gave up 15 bases; unmatched junction bases: 13. The CDR3 sequence is 15 residues long. The CDR3 region is CASSVNGLAGEDLTF. DNA of the CDR3: TGTGCCAGCAGCGTCAATGGGCTAGCGGGAGAGGACCTGACTTTC.

The genes are TRBV19 and TRBJ2-2, with TRBD2 matching over 12 bases. V lost 5 bases to trimming and J lost 0 bases; unmatched junction nucleotides: 7. Germline CDR1 is LNHDA and CDR2 is SQIVND (reference sequence). This CDR3 comprises 18 residues. CDR3 coding DNA: TGTGCCAGTAGTTCTTCCGGACTAGCGGGGTCGAACACCGGGGAGCTGTTTTTT. This sequence encodes CASSSSGLAGSNTGELFF.

This clonotype was seen repeatedly, ten times or more. The V call is TRBV7-6, the J call TRBJ1-1, with no clear D. The ends were cut back, 1 base at V and 1 base at J, with 4 bases in the middle. From germline, CDR1 is SGHVS and CDR2 FNYEAQ. CDR3 size: 13 residues. As DNA, the CDR3 is TGTGCCAGCAGCTTAGACCCGAACACTGAAGCTTTCTTT. Its protein is CASSLDPNTEAFF.

This clonotype was seen at least ten times. The genes are TRBV20-1 and TRBJ2-5, with D uncertain. The CDR3 contains 10 residues. V was pared by 7 bases and J by 5 bases, with 8 bases between. Germline CDR1 reads DFQATT; CDR2 reads SNEGSKA (reference sequence). The CDR3 bases are TGCAGTGGCGCCCGGGAGACCCAGTACTTC. This translates into CSGARETQYF.

This clonotype was recorded many times. The chain employs TRBV7-9 and TRBJ1-2; D unresolved. CDR3 length: 14 residues. Between the trimmed V and J ends, which lost 5 bases and 2 bases, there was a span of 12 bases. The V gene's germline CDR1 is SEHNR and CDR2 FQNEAQ (reference sequence). The CDR3: CASSPPGDNYGYTF. The CDR3 DNA reads TGTGCCAGCAGCCCCCCGGGAGACAACTATGGCTACACCTTC.

The chain is built from TRBV25-1 and TRBJ1-1; tentatively, D is TRBD1 (6 bases). Per germline, CDR1 MGHDK and CDR2 SYGVNS. This CDR3 has 15 amino acids. The germline V and J ends were trimmed by 6 bases and 9 bases, with 23 bases remaining between them. CDR3 amino acids: CASSGTDSFFSQAFF. CDR3 DNA sequence: TGTGCCAGCAGCGGGACGGACAGTTTTTTCTCTCAAGCTTTCTTT.

Concerning this clonotype: One junction end disagrees with the germline gene, perhaps due to a read error. In DNA, the CDR3 is TGTGCCTGCAGTGCTTTGGAGAACACTGAAGCTTTCTTT. Translated, it gives CACSALENTEAFF. The chain combines TRBV25-1 with TRBJ1-1; no firm D call. Germline V CDR1 and CDR2: MGHDK, SYGVNS. This CDR3 region has 13 residues.

This clonotype has a single count. This is likely a read error, given that the CDR3 carries no conserved phenylalanine or tryptophan at its end. No DNA is shown, since the ends of the CDR3 on it are uncertain; the CDR3 is the one TCRdb lists. This chain connects TRBV19 to TRBJ1-2; the D segment call TRBD1 is taken from the table without a DNA check. The CDR3 has 11 residues if both end residues are counted. Germline-derived CDR1 and CDR2 are LNHDA and SQIVND (reference sequence). CDR3 region: CASSEGQGSSY.

The rearrangement uses TRBV20-1 and TRBJ2-7; possible D gene TRBD1, 6 bases. The length of the CDR3 is 13 residues. The V end lost 4 bases, the J end lost 0 bases, and 10 bases lay between the germline ends. Germline values: CDR1 DFQATT, CDR2 SNEGSKA (reference sequence). The CDR3 loop is CSAKGDISYEQYF. In DNA form, the CDR3 reads TGCAGTGCTAAAGGGGACATCTCCTACGAGCAGTACTTC.

CDR3 bases: TGTGCCAGCAGCGAAGGGCCAAGCAATTCACCCCTCCACTTT. Translating it yields CASSEGPSNSPLHF. The rearrangement uses TRBV9 and TRBJ1-6; no clear D. The CDR3 has 14 amino acids. Trimming stripped 3 bases from V and 7 bases from J, with 11 bases between. In germline, CDR1 is SGDLS, CDR2 YYNGEE.

This clonotype showed up many times. This chain links TRBV20-1 with TRBJ2-5; possibly TRBD1 for D (5 bases). The CDR3 has 13 residues. Germline lookup yields CDR1 DFQATT and CDR2 SNEGSKA (reference sequence). V was cut by 5 bases and J by 3 bases, with 13 bases left in between. The CDR3 protein is CSAGARGKETQYF. The CDR3 bases are TGCAGTGCTGGGGCACGAGGAAAAGAGACCCAGTACTTC.

The chain joins TRBV12-3 or TRBV12-4 to TRBJ1-5; 9 nucleotides match TRBD1. Trimming at V came to 5 bases and at J to 1 base, leaving 6 bases not matched to a gene. The CDR3 is 16 amino acids. CDR3 nucleotide sequence: TGTGCCAGCAGTACCGGGACAGGGCTGAGCAATCAGCCCCAGCATTTT. Translating gives CASSTGTGLSNQPQHF.

The chain links TRBV12-3 or TRBV12-4 to TRBJ2-7; D not certain. The ends were cut back, 0 bases at V and 7 bases at J, with 13 bases in the middle. This CDR3 has 14 residues. In nucleotides, the CDR3 is TGTGCCAGCAGTTTAGCTGGGAATACGAGGGAGCAGTACTTC. This gives the protein CASSLAGNTREQYF.